The T cell receptor (beta chain) described here comes from a study of blood T cell repertoires in COVID-19. For the study at large: Samples came from the United States, Italy and Spain, spanning acute and convalescent COVID-19. From T cells, B-cell-depleted T cells, or PBMCs came the material, which was cDNA or gDNA.

Germline lookup yields CDR1 LGHDT and CDR2 YNNKEL (reference sequence). The junction had 5 bases not matched to a gene; V was cut back by 2 bases and J by 5 bases. The CDR3 consists of 15 residues. The authors' processing: Cell counts per sample came from amplifying reference gene primers. The assay was immunoSEQ multiplex PCR, and TCRdb's table has in-frame clones only and misses some. That table furnishes V, J and clone size, whereas the DNA furnished D and trimming. The profile shows about 150,000 clones, around 87% of them singletons. The chain links TRBV3-1 (or the pseudogene TRBV3-2) to TRBJ2-3, with 9 bases aligning to TRBD1. This receptor was obtained from a man in his fifties who had recovered from COVID-19. Sequencing input: peripheral blood. This CDR3 is CASSQTGGRRDTQYF. The DNA of the CDR3 is TGTGCCAGCAGCCAAACAGGGGGCAGGAGAGATACGCAGTATTTT.